These T cell receptor beta chains were read from a single sample in a study of Tregs in tolerant kidney transplant recipients. Profiling relied on immunoSEQ multiplex PCR, and the TCRdb table lists in-frame clones only, not all of them. The data show around 98,000 clones, 93% seen once. The sequenced sample was CD4+ T cells from blood, obtained before the transplant. Every receptor here comes from a human donor who received a combined kidney and bone marrow transplant. Both conserved end residues are part of each CDR3.

CDR3 protein,V gene
CASSLTGGQPQHF,TRBV5-1
CASSPIAGVGEQFF,TRBV5-1
CASSLGDRVVGYTF,TRBV5-4
CASSPPGQRYNEQFF,TRBV6-5
CASSLVIPEDGYTF,TRBV5-1
CASSLMGPNSYNEQFF,TRBV7-3
CASSYSGTDSNQPQHF,TRBV6-6
CASSPYTGTSGVYEQYF,TRBV5-1
CASRRDRGYEQYF,TRBV5-1
CASSADRRTGFNNEQFF,TRBV6-1
CASSLDRVVDGYTF,TRBV28
CASKLDTTYGYTF,TRBV5-1
CASSQDWGSGIYEQYF,TRBV4-3
CASSLEAGRREKLFF,TRBV7-2
CSVAGTGGGEQYF,TRBV29-1
CASTDPGRGPYNEQFF,TRBV19
CSGQHTEAFF,TRBV29-1
CASRLGNEQFF,TRBV6-5
CASSRTSGSSYEQYF,TRBV7-6
CASSIGWARTGATDTQYF,TRBV19
CASSSLNGNSSYEQYF,TRBV5-1
CASRASGGGEQYF,TRBV6-5
CAWSEDSQSATQYF,TRBV30